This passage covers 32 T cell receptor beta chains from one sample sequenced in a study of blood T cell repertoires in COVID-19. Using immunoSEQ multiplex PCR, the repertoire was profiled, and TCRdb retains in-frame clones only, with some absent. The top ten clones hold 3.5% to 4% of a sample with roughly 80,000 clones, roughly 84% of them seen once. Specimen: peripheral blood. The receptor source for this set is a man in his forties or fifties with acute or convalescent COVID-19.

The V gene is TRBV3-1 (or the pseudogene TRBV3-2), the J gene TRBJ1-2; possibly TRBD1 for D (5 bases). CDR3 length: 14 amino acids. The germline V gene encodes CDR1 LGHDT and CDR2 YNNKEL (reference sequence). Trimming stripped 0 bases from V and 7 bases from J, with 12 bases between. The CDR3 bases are TGTGCCAGCAGCCAAGAAGTGGGGGGGTTTGGCTACACCTTC. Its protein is CASSQEVGGFGYTF.

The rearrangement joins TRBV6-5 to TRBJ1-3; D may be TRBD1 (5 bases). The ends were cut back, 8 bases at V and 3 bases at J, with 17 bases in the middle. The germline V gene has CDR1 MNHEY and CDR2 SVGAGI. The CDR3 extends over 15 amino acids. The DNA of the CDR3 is TGTGCCAGCTCAACTAGGGGAGGTCGTGGAAACACCATATATTTT. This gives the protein CASSTRGGRGNTIYF.

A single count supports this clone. CDR3 bases: TGTGCCAGCACGCTGAGCTCCTACAATGAGCAGTTCTTC. It codes for CASTLSSYNEQFF. The chain has TRBV6-5 and TRBJ2-1; D gene ambiguous. Germline V lookup: CDR1 MNHEY, CDR2 SVGAGI. The CDR3 totals 13 residues. Trimming stripped 7 bases from V and 0 bases from J, with 7 bases between.

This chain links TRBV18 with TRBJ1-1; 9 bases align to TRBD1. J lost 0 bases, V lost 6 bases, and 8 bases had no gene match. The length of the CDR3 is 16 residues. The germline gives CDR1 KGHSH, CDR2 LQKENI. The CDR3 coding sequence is TGTGCCAGCTCCCTAGGACAGGGGACACTGAACACTGAAGCTTTCTTT. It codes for CASSLGQGTLNTEAFF.

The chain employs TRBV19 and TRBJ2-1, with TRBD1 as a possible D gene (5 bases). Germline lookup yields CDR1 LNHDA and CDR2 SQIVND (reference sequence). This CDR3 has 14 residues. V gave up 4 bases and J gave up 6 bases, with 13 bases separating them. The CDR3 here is CASSTDKEFNEQFF. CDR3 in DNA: TGTGCCAGTAGTACGGACAAAGAATTCAATGAGCAGTTCTTC.

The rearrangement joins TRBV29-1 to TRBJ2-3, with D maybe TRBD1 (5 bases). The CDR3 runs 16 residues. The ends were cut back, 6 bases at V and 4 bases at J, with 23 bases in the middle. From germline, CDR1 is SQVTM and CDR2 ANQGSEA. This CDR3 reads CSVVLDGRAFADTQYF. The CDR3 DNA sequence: TGCAGCGTAGTACTCGATGGCAGGGCGTTTGCAGATACGCAGTATTTT.

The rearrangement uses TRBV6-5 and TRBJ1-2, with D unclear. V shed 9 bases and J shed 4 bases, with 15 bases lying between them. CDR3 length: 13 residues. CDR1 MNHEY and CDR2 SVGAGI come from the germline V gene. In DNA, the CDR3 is TGTGCCAGTATCGGAGCAGCTCGCTATGGCTACACCTTC. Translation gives CASIGAARYGYTF.

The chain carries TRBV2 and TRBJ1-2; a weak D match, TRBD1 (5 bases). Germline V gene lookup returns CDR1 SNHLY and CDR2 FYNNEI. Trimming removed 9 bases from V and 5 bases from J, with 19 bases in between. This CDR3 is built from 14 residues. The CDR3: CASSIRGLGYGYTF. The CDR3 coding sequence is TGTGCCAGTTCGATTAGGGGATTGGGGTATGGCTACACCTTC. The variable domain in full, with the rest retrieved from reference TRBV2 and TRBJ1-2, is EPEVTQTPSHQVTQMGQEVILRCVPISNHLYFYWYRQILGQKVEFLVSFYNNEISEKSEIFDDQFSVERPDGSNFTLKIRSTKLEDSAMYFCASSIRGLGYGYTFGSGTRLTVV.

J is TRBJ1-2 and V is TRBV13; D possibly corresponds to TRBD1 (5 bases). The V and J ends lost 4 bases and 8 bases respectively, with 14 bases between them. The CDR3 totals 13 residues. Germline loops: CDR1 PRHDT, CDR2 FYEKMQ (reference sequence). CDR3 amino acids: CASSSEGVGGYTF. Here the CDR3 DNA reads TGTGCCAGCAGCTCCGAAGGGGTCGGAGGCTACACCTTC.

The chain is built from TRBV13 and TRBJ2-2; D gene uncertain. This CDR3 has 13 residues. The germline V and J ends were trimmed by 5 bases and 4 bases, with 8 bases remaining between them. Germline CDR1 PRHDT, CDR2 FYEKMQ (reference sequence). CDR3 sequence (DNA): TGTGCCAGCAGCGCCAGTGGCACCGGGGAGCTGTTTTTT. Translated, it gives CASSASGTGELFF.

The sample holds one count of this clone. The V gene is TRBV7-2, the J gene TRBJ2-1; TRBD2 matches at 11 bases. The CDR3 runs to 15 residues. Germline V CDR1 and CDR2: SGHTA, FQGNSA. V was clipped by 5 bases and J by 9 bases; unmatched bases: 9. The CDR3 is CASSVFSGGAGEQFF. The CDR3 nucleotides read TGTGCCAGCAGCGTATTTAGCGGGGGGGCAGGTGAGCAGTTCTTC.

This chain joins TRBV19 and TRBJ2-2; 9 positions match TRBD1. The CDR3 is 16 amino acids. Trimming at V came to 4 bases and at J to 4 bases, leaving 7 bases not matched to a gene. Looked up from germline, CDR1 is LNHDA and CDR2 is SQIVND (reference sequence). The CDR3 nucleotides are TGTGCCAGTAGTAGTGGGGAGACAGGGGGCACCGGGGAGCTGTTTTTT. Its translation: CASSSGETGGTGELFF.

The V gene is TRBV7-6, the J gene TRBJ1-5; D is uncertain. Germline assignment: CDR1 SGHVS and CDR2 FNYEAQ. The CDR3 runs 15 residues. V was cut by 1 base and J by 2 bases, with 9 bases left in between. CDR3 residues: CASSLGALGNQPQHF. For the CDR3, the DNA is TGTGCCAGCAGCTTAGGGGCCCTGGGCAATCAGCCCCAGCATTTT.

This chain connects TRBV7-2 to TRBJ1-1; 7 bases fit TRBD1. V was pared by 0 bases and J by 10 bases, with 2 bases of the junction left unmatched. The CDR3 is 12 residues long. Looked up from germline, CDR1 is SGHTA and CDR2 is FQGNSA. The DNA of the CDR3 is TGTGCCAGCAGCTTAGCGGACAGGAGAGCTTTCTTT. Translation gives CASSLADRRAFF.

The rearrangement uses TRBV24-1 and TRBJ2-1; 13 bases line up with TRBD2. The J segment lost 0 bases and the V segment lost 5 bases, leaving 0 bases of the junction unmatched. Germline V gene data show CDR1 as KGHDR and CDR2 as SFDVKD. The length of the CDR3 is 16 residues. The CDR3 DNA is TGTGCCACCAGTGGGACTAGCGGGAGCTCCTACAATGAGCAGTTCTTC. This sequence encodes CATSGTSGSSYNEQFF.

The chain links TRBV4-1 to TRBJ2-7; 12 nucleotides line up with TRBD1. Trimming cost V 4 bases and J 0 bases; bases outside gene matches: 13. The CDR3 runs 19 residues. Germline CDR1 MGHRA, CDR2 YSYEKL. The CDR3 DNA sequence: TGCGCCAGCAGCCCGACTCCGGGACAGGGGGCAAGGAGCTCCTACGAGCAGTACTTC. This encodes CASSPTPGQGARSSYEQYF.

CDR3 nucleotides: TGTGCCACCAGCTACTTAGGAGGGCAGGATAACTACGAGCAGTACTTC. It translates to CATSYLGGQDNYEQYF. This sequence joins TRBV24-1 and TRBJ2-7, with D tentatively TRBD2 (6 bases). The V end was cut by 7 bases, the J end by 3 bases, with 21 bases between. This CDR3 contains 16 residues. CDR1 is KGHDR, CDR2 SFDVKD, per germline.

CDR3 DNA: TGTGCCAGCAGCCAACTGCCTAGCGGCGAGCAGTACTTC. Its translation is CASSQLPSGEQYF. The chain is built from TRBV3-1 (or the pseudogene TRBV3-2) and TRBJ2-7; 7 bases map to TRBD2. V was pared by 2 bases and J by 6 bases, with 4 bases of the junction left unmatched. CDR3 size: 13 residues. Germline V gene lookup returns CDR1 LGHDT and CDR2 YNNKEL (reference sequence).

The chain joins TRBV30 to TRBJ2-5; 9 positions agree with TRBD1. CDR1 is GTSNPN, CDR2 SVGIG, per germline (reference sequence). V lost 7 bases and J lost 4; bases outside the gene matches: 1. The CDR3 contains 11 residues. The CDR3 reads CALTGGETQYF. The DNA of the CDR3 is TGTGCCTTGACAGGGGGAGAGACCCAGTACTTC.

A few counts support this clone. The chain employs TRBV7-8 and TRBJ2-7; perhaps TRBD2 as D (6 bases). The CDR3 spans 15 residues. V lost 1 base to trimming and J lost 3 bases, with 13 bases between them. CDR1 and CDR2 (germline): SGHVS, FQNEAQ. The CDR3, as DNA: TGTGCCAGCAGCTTAGTGTTGGGGGGAAACTACGAGCAGTACTTC. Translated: CASSLVLGGNYEQYF.

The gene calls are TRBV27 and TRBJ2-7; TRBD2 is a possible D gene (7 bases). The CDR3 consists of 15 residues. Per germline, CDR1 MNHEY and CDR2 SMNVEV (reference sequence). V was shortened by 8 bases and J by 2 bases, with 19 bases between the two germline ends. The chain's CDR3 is CASRRGRGPPYEQYF. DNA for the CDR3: TGTGCCAGCCGAAGAGGGCGGGGGCCTCCCTACGAGCAGTACTTC.

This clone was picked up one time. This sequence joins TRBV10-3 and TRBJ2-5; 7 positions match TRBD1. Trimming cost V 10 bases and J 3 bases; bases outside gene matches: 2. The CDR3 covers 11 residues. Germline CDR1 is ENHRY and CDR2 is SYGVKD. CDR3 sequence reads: CASQGEETQYF. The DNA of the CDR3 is TGTGCCAGTCAGGGGGAAGAGACCCAGTACTTC.

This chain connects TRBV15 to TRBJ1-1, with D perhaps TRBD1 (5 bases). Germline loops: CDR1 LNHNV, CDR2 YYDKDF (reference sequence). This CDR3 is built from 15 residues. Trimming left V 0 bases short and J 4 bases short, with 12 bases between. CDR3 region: CATSRDLGAVTEAFF. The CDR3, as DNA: TGTGCCACCAGCAGAGATCTAGGGGCAGTCACTGAAGCTTTCTTT.

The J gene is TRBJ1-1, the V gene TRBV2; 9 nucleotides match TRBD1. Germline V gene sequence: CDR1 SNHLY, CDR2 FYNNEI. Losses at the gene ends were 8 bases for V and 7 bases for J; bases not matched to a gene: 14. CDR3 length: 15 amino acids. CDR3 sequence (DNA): TGTGCCAGCGAAGGACAGGGGTTTTCCCGCTTTGAAGCTTTCTTT. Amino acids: CASEGQGFSRFEAFF.

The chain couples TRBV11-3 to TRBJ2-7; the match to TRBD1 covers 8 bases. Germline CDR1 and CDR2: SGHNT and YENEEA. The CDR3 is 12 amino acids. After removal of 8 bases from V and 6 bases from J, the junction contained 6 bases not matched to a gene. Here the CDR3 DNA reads TGTGCCAGCGCTGACAGGGGCGGCGAGCAGTACTTC. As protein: CASADRGGEQYF.

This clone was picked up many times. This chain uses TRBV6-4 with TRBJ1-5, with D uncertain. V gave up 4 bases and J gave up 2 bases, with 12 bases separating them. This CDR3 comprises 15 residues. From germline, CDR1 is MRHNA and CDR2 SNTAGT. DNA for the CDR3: TGTGCCAGCAGTGTGTCTGCGTCGGGCAATCAGCCCCAGCATTTT. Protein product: CASSVSASGNQPQHF.

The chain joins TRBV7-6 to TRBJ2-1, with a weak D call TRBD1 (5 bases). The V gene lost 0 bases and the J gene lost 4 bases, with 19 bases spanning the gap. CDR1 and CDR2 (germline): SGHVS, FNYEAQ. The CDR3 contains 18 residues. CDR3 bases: TGTGCCAGCAGCTTAGCTTCGGCTACAGGTGGTTCGTACAATGAGCAGTTCTTC. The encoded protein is CASSLASATGGSYNEQFF.

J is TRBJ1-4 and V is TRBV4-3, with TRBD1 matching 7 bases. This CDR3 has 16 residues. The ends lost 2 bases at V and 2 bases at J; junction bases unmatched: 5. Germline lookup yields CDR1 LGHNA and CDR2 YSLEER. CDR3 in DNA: TGCGCCAGCAGCCAACAGGGACAGTCCACTAATGAAAAACTGTTTTTT. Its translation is CASSQQGQSTNEKLFF.

The CDR3 nucleotides read TGTGCCAGCGCCTTTGGGCAGAACACTGAAGCTTTCTTT. Residues: CASAFGQNTEAFF. This chain connects TRBV7-2 to TRBJ1-1; D uncertain. With 8 bases removed from V and 1 base from J, the gap between germline ends came to 11 bases. Germline CDR1 reads SGHTA; CDR2 reads FQGNSA. The CDR3 consists of 13 residues.

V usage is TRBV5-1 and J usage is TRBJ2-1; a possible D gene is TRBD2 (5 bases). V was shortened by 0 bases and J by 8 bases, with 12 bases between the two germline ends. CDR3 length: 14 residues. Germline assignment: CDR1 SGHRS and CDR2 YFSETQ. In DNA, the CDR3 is TGCGCCAGCAGCTTGGGTCTAGCTGGCGATGAGCAGTTCTTC. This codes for CASSLGLAGDEQFF. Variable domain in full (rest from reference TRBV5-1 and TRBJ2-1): KAGVTQTPRYLIKTRGQQVTLSCSPISGHRSVSWYQQTPGQGLQFLFEYFSETQRNKGNFPGRFSGRQFSNSRSEMNVSTLELGDSALYLCASSLGLAGDEQFFGPGTRLTVL.

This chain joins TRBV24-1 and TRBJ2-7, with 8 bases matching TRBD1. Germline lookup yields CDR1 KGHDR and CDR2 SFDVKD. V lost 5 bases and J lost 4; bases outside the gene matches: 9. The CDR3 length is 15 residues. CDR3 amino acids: CATSGVGQGAYEQYF. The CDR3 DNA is TGTGCCACCAGTGGGGTGGGGCAGGGGGCTTACGAGCAGTACTTC.

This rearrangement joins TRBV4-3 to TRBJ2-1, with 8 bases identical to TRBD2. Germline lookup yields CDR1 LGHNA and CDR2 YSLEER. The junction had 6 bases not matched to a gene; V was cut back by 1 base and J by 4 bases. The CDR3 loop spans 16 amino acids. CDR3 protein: CASSQGAGVGYNEQFF. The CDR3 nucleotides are TGCGCCAGCAGCCAAGGAGCGGGGGTCGGTTACAATGAGCAGTTCTTC.